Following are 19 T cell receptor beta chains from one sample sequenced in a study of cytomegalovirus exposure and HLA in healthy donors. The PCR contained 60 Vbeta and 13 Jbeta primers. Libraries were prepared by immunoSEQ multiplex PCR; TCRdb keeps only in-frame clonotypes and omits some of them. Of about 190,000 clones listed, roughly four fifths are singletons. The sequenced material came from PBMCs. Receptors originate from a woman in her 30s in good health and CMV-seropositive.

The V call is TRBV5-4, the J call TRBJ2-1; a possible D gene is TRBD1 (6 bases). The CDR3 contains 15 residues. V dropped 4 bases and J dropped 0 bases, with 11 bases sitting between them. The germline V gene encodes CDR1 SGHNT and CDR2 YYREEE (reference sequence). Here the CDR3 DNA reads TGTGCCAGCAGCCGGACAGCCGACTCCTACAATGAGCAGTTCTTC. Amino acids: CASSRTADSYNEQFF. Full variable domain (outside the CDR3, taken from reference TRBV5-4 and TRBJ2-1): ETGVTQSPTHLIKTRGQQVTLRCSSQSGHNTVSWYQQALGQGPQFIFQYYREEENGRGNFPPRFSGLQFPNYSSELNVNALELDDSALYLCASSRTADSYNEQFFGPGTRLTVL.

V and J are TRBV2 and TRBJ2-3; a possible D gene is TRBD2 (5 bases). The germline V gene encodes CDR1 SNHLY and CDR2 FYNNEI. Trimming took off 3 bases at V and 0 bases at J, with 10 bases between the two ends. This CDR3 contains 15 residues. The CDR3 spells CASSDQRTSTDTQYF. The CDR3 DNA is TGTGCCAGCAGTGATCAACGGACTAGCACAGATACGCAGTATTTT.

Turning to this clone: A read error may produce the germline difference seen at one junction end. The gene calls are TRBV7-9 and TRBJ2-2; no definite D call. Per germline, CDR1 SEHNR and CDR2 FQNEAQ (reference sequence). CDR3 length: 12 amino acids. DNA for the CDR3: TGTTCCAGCAGCTTAGGAGCCGGGGAGCTGTTTTTT. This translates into CSSSLGAGELFF.

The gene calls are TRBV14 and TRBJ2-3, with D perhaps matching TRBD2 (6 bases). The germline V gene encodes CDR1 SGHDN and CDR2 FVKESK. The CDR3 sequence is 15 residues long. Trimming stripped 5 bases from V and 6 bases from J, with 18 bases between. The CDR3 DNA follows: TGTGCCAGCAGCAGGACTACTCTGGGGGTCGATACGCAGTATTTT. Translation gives CASSRTTLGVDTQYF.

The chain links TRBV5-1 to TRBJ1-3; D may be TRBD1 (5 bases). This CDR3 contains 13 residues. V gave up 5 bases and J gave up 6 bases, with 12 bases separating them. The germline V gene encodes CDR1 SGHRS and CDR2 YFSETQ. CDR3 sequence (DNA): TGCGCCAGCAGAATGGAGGGGTTAAACACCATATATTTT. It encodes CASRMEGLNTIYF.

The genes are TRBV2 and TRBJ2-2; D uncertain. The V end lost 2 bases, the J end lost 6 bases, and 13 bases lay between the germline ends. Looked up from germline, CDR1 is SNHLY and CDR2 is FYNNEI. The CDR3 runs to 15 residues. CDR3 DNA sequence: TGTGCCAGCAGTGAAAGCCTAACGTTTTCCGGGGAGCTGTTTTTT. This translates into CASSESLTFSGELFF.

CDR3 in amino acids: CASRLPYGDGNTIYF. CDR3 DNA sequence: TGCGCCAGCAGGCTTCCATACGGGGATGGAAACACCATATATTTT. The chain joins TRBV5-1 to TRBJ1-3; no clear D gene. The germline gives CDR1 SGHRS, CDR2 YFSETQ. The CDR3 is made up of 15 amino acids. V lost 5 bases to trimming and J lost 3 bases, with 15 bases between them.

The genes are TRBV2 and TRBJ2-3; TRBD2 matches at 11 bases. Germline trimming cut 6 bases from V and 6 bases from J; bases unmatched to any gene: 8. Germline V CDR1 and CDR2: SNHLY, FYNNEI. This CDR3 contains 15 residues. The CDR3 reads CASSGLAGSGDTQYF. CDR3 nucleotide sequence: TGTGCCAGCAGCGGACTAGCGGGCTCAGGGGATACGCAGTATTTT.

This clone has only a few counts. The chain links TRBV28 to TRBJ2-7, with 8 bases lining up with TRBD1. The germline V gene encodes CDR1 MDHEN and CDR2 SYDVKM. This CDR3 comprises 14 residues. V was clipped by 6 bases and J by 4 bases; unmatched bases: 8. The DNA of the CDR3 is TGTGCCAGCAGACCGGGACAGGTATCGTACGAGCAGTACTTC. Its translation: CASRPGQVSYEQYF.

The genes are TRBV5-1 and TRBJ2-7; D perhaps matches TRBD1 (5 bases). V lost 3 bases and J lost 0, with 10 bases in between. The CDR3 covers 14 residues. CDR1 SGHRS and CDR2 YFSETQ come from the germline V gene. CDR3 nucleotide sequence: TGCGCCAGCAGCTCTGACAGTCTCTCCTACGAGCAGTACTTC. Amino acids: CASSSDSLSYEQYF.

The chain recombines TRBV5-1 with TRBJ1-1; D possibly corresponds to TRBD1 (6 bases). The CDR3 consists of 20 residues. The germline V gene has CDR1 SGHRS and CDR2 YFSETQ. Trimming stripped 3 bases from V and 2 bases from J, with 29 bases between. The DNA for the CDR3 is TGCGCCAGCAGCTCGGGCCGACAGGACCTAGTACCTCCTCATAACACTGAAGCTTTCTTT. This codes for CASSSGRQDLVPPHNTEAFF.

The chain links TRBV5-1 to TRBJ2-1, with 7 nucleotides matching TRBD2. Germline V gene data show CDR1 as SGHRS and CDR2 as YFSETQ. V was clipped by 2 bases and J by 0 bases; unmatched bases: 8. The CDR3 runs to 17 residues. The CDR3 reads CASSFQASGSSYNEQFF. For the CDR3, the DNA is TGCGCCAGCAGCTTCCAAGCTAGCGGAAGCTCCTACAATGAGCAGTTCTTC.

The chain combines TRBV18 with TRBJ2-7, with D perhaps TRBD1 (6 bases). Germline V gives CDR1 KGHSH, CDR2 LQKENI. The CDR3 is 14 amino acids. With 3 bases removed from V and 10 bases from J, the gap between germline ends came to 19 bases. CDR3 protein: CASSPRQEVPKQYF. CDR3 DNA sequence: TGTGCCAGCTCACCTAGACAGGAAGTCCCTAAACAGTACTTC. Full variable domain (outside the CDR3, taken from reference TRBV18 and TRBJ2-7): NAGVMQNPRHLVRRRGQEARLRCSPMKGHSHVYWYRQLPEEGLKFMVYLQKENIIDESGMPKERFSAEFPKEGPSILRIQQVVRGDSAAYFCASSPRQEVPKQYFGPGTRLTVT.

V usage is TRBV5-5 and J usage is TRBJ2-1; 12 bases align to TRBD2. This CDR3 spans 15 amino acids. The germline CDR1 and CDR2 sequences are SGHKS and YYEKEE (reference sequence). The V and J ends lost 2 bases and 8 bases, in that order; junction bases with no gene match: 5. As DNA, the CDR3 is TGTGCCAGCAGCTTACTAGCGGGAGGAGGAGATGAGCAGTTCTTC. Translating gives CASSLLAGGGDEQFF. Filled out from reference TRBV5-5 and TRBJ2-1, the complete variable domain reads DAGVTQSPTHLIKTRGQQVTLRCSPISGHKSVSWYQQVLGQGPQFIFQYYEKEERGRGNFPDRFSARQFPNYSSELNVNALLLGDSALYLCASSLLAGGGDEQFFGPGTRLTVL.

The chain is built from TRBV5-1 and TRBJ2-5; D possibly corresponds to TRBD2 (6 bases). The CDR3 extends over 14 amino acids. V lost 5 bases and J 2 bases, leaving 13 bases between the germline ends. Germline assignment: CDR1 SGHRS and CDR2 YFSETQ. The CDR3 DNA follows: TGCGCCAGCAGTAACCCTAGCGAACAAGAGACCCAGTACTTC. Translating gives CASSNPSEQETQYF.

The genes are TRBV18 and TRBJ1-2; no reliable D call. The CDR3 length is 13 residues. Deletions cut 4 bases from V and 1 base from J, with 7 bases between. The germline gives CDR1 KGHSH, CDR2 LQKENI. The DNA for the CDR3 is TGTGCCAGCTCACGTTCCAGTAACTATGGCTACACCTTC. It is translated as CASSRSSNYGYTF.

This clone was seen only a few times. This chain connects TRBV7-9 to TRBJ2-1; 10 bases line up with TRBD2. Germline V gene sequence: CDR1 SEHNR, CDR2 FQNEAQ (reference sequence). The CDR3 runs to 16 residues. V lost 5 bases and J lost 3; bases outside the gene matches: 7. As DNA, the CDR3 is TGTGCCAGCAGCCTGTGGACTAGCGGAGACTACAATGAGCAGTTCTTC. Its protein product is CASSLWTSGDYNEQFF.

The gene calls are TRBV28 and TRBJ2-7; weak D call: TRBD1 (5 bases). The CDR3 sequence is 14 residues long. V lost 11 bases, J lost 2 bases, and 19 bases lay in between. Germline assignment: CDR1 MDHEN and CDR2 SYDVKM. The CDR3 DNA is TGTGCCGGGTCCCTAGGACACAACCCCTACGAGCAGTACTTC. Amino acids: CAGSLGHNPYEQYF.

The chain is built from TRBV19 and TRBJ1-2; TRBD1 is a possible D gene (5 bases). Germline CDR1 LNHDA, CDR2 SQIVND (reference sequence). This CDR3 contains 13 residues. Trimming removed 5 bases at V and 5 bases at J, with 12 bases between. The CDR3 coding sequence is TGTGCCAGTAGTCCGGGGGATAGGTATGGCTACACCTTC. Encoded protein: CASSPGDRYGYTF.